This paragraph covers one T cell receptor beta chain sequence. The antigen remains undetermined. The PCR had 60 Vbeta and 13 Jbeta primers. Under the authors' procedure: Later, an analysis found about 80 million unique TCR beta chains, and approximately 10 million of these were shared. Profiling relied on immunoSEQ multiplex PCR, and the TCRdb table lists in-frame clones only, not all of them. V, J and clone size are taken as reported in that table, and D and trimming were inferred from the DNA itself. Among 50,000 or so clones, 65% to 80% were seen once, and the ten largest hold approximately 6.8%. This sample is part of a study of cytomegalovirus exposure and HLA in healthy donors. Broader study findings: Using the classifier, cytomegalovirus status was reportedly diagnosed with high specificity and sensitivity.

The clonotype was recovered from a man aged 25-40 years in good health and CMV-seronegative. The sequenced sample was PBMCs.

CDR3 DNA: TGTGCCAGCGCAGTCGGCACCGACTCTACTCAGCCCCAGCATTTT. Amino acids: CASAVGTDSTQPQHF. The chain links TRBV27 to TRBJ1-5; D gene ambiguous. From germline, CDR1 is MNHEY and CDR2 SMNVEV (reference sequence). CDR3 length: 15 amino acids. V was cut by 8 bases and J by 6 bases, with 20 bases left in between.